The clone carrying this T cell receptor beta chain was detected many times. Its antigen is currently unknown. This sample is part of a study of T cells in Graves' hyperthyroidism and ophthalmopathy. Regarding the study as a whole: Most expanded thyroid clonotypes above 0.001 recurred in blood.

CDR3 length: 14 amino acids. V lost 9 bases and J 5 bases, leaving 16 bases between the germline ends. CDR1 and CDR2 (germline): SEHNR, FQNEAQ (reference sequence). Template material for amplifying TCR beta CDR3 regions consisted of RNA transcripts. First-round RT-PCR of the TCR CDR3 relied on the HTBI primer set. TCRdb fed the multiplex PCR reads into MiXCR, producing one record per CDR3 protein. The sample includes roughly 240,000 distinct CDR3 sequences, approximately 25% of them seen just once. The chain uses TRBV7-9 and TRBJ2-2; a possible D gene is TRBD2 (5 bases). Sequenced input: blood. The source is a middle-aged woman with Graves' ophthalmopathy. The CDR3 spells CAREETPDTGELFF. DNA of the CDR3: TGTGCCAGGGAGGAGACACCTGATACCGGGGAGCTGTTTTTT.